This TCR beta chain was identified in a study of T cells in Graves' hyperthyroidism and ophthalmopathy. Study-wide points: Among clonotypes expanded in thyroid above 0.001, most were also found in blood.

Disease lasting under 3 months, a NOSPECS grade of at least 4, and a Clinical Activity Score of at least 3 were features of the ophthalmopathy patients. Diagnostic decisions used clinical symptoms, serum thyroxine and TRAb, thyroid ultrasound and orbital computed tomography. The CDR3 sequence is 20 residues long. V shed 8 bases and J 0 bases; nucleotides not matched to a gene: 22. The germline CDR1 and CDR2 sequences are SGHAT and FQNNGV. Ten or more counts support this clonotype. The antigen is unknown. Researchers amplified the TCR beta CDR3 regions from RNA transcripts. Primed by the HTBI set, a first-round RT-PCR was run on the TCR CDR3. One entry per CDR3 protein, called by TCRdb with MiXCR from the multiplex PCR reads. The sample includes about 640,000 distinct CDR3 sequences, 14% of them seen just once.

This sequence originates from a woman aged 45-65 years with Graves' ophthalmopathy. Material: blood. The V call is TRBV11-2, the J call TRBJ2-5; TRBD2 matches 9 bases. The CDR3 protein is CASGGYYAGGLFPDQETQYF. In nucleotides, the CDR3 is TGTGCCAGCGGCGGGTACTATGCGGGAGGGCTTTTCCCCGACCAAGAGACCCAGTACTTC.